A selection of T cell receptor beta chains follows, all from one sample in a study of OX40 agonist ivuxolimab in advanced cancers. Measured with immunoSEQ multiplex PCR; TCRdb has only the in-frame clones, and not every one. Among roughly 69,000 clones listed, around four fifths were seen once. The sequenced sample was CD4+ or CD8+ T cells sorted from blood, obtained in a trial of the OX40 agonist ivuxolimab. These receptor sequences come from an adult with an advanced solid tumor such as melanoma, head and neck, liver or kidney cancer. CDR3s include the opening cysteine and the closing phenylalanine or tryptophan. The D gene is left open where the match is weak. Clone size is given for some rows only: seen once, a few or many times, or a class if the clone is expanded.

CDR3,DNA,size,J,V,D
CASSYSSGTGIYTF,TGTGCCAGCAGTTACTCTTCCGGGACAGGTATCTACACCTTC,.,TRBJ1-2,TRBV6-5,TRBD1
CASGPGGTDTQYF,TGTGCCAGTGGGCCCGGGGGAACAGATACGCAGTATTTT,.,TRBJ2-3,TRBV5-6,.
CASSPEVEGMAGNTIYF,TGTGCCAGCAGCCCCGAGGTCGAGGGAATGGCTGGAAACACCATATATTTT,.,TRBJ1-3,TRBV21-1,.
CASSLVPVSEQYF,TGTGCCAGCAGCTTGGTTCCGGTGAGCGAGCAGTACTTC,.,TRBJ2-7,TRBV5-4,.
CASSLRAGSYNEQFF,TGTGCCAGCAGCTTAAGGGCCGGCTCCTACAATGAGCAGTTCTTC,.,TRBJ2-1,TRBV7-8,.
CASSSRTGAGDEQYF,TGTGCCAGCAGCTCTAGGACAGGGGCCGGGGACGAGCAGTACTTC,many,TRBJ2-7,TRBV5-4,TRBD1
CASSRRTLAGGVIEQYF,TGTGCCAGCAGCCGCAGAACTCTAGCGGGAGGAGTTATCGAGCAGTACTTC,.,TRBJ2-7,TRBV7-2,TRBD2
CASSAGRANTEAFF,TGTGCCAGCAGCGCCGGACGGGCGAACACTGAAGCTTTCTTT,.,TRBJ1-1,TRBV7-9,.
CAISESTENTGELFF,TGTGCCATCAGTGAGTCGACAGAGAACACCGGGGAGCTGTTTTTT,.,TRBJ2-2,TRBV10-3,.
CAWSLGGKYEQYF,TGTGCCTGGAGTTTGGGGGGCAAATACGAGCAGTACTTC,.,TRBJ2-7,TRBV30,.
CAINAELGGNTIYF,TGTGCCATCAATGCAGAACTAGGGGGAAACACCATATATTTT,.,TRBJ1-3,TRBV10-3,.
CSVLWDRANYGYTF,TGCAGCGTTTTATGGGACAGGGCTAACTATGGCTACACCTTC,.,TRBJ1-2,TRBV29-1,TRBD1
CASSQGYGATNEKLFF,TGTGCCAGCAGCCAAGGGTATGGGGCAACTAATGAAAAACTGTTTTTT,.,TRBJ1-4,TRBV4-2,.
CASSPPWGRDTQYF,TGTGCCAGTAGTCCCCCGTGGGGGCGCGATACGCAGTATTTT,.,TRBJ2-3,TRBV19,.
CASSTGTGVQPQHF,TGTGCCAGCAGCACCGGGACAGGGGTTCAGCCCCAGCATTTT,.,TRBJ1-5,TRBV7-2,TRBD1
CASSSQGNEKLFF,TGTGCCAGCAGCTCACAGGGGAATGAAAAACTGTTTTTT,.,TRBJ1-4,TRBV7-9,TRBD1
CAWRGLAVREQFF,TGTGCCTGGCGGGGACTAGCGGTTCGGGAGCAGTTCTTC,.,TRBJ2-1,TRBV30,TRBD2
CASSFQGGAGYGYTF,TGTGCCAGCAGCTTCCAGGGGGGCGCTGGCTATGGCTACACCTTC,.,TRBJ1-2,TRBV7-2,TRBD1
CASTTGVVTDTQYF,TGCGCCAGCACCACAGGGGTGGTCACAGATACGCAGTATTTT,.,TRBJ2-3,TRBV5-1,TRBD1
CASSPGQASGSPLHF,TGTGCCAGCAGCCCGGGACAGGCGAGTGGTTCACCCCTCCACTTT,few,TRBJ1-6,TRBV13,TRBD1
CASSIEISEGVYEQFF,TGTGCCAGTAGTATAGAAATTAGCGAGGGGGTCTATGAGCAGTTCTTC,.,TRBJ2-1,TRBV19,.
CASSPSSYNEQFF,TGTGCCAGCAGCCCTAGCTCCTACAATGAGCAGTTCTTC,.,TRBJ2-1,TRBV7-2,.
CASSPFPGGTGELFF,TGCGCCAGCAGCCCCTTCCCCGGAGGGACCGGGGAGCTGTTTTTT,.,TRBJ2-2,TRBV4-3,.
CASSSGGPGANVLTF,TGTGCCAGCAGCTCCGGGGGGCCTGGGGCCAACGTCCTGACTTTC,.,TRBJ2-6,TRBV7-3,.
CASSLMGPAETQYF,TGCGCCAGCAGCTTGATGGGGCCCGCCGAGACCCAGTACTTC,.,TRBJ2-5,TRBV5-1,.
CASSSGAYEQYF,TGTGCCAGCAGCTCCGGGGCTTACGAGCAGTACTTC,.,TRBJ2-7,TRBV7-2,.
CASSFGSKGTDTQYF,TGTGCCAGCAGCTTTGGGAGCAAGGGCACAGATACGCAGTATTTT,.,TRBJ2-3,TRBV5-4,.
CASAKLAASYNEQFF,TGTGCTAGTGCCAAACTAGCGGCTTCCTACAATGAGCAGTTCTTC,.,TRBJ2-1,TRBV12-5,TRBD2
CASSQAGVRTDTQYF,TGCGCCAGCAGTCAAGCGGGAGTTCGCACAGATACGCAGTATTTT,once,TRBJ2-3,TRBV10-2,TRBD2
CASSLGTGGSSYNEQFF,TGTGCCAGCAGCTTAGGGACAGGGGGGAGCTCCTACAATGAGCAGTTCTTC,.,TRBJ2-1,TRBV13,TRBD1
CASSGRTAYEQYF,TGCGCCAGCAGCGGCCGGACTGCCTACGAGCAGTACTTC,.,TRBJ2-7,TRBV4-1,.
CASSQDGRRGGRLFF,TGCGCCAGCAGCCAAGATGGGCGCCGAGGGGGACGACTGTTTTTT,.,TRBJ1-4,TRBV4-1,.
CASSYGQMTGELFF,TGTGCCAGCAGTTACGGGCAGATGACCGGGGAGCTGTTTTTT,few,TRBJ2-2,TRBV6-5,.
CASSPNGLTKNIQYF,TGTGCCAGCAGTCCCAACGGACTAACCAAAAACATTCAGTACTTC,once,TRBJ2-4,TRBV28,.
CASSLIVSQRGNTIYF,TGTGCCAGCAGCTTAATCGTGAGCCAAAGAGGAAACACCATATATTTT,.,TRBJ1-3,TRBV7-2,.
CASSLAEGGASGNTIYF,TGTGCCAGCAGCTTGGCCGAGGGCGGAGCCTCTGGAAACACCATATATTTT,.,TRBJ1-3,TRBV5-5,.